Listed below are T cell receptor beta chains from one sample, sequenced in a study of shared clonotypes between healthy human individuals. Clones were read by immunoSEQ multiplex PCR, and TCRdb kept only the in-frame ones, dropping some. This sample has about 2,200,000 clones; under 95% occur once, and the top ten carry roughly 1.7%. Specimen: naive CD8+ T cells from PBMCs. The receptors shown here come from a man in his late teens or twenties in good health. Some clones in this sample may be carry-over from other donors' samples. Each CDR3 is given with its conserved first and last residue. Each record gives: J gene, D gene, clone size, V gene, CDR3 DNA, CDR3 protein. A D gene is named only where the DNA matches it firmly. The listing skips clone size in some rows; elsewhere it reads once, few, many or a size class.

TRBJ2-1 | - | - | TRBV7-9 | TGTGCCAGCAGCTTGCCCCGACTGGCGAATGAGCAGTTCTTC | CASSLPRLANEQFF
TRBJ2-7 | - | - | TRBV28 | TGTGCCAGCAGTTTAGCCAGCTACGAGCAGTACTTC | CASSLASYEQYF
TRBJ1-1 | - | - | TRBV19 | TGTGCCAGCAGATCGACAGCCATGAACACTGAAGCTTTCTTT | CASRSTAMNTEAFF
TRBJ1-1 | - | few | TRBV28 | TGTGCCAGCAGTTTTTTCCTGAACACTGAAGCTTTCTTT | CASSFFLNTEAFF
TRBJ2-7 | - | - | TRBV25-1 | TGTGCCAGCAGTGAGACGGGTAGCCACGAGCAGTACTTC | CASSETGSHEQYF
TRBJ1-4 | - | - | TRBV9 | TGTGCCAGCAGCGTAGCTGGCAGTATAGAAGAAAAACTGTTTTTT | CASSVAGSIEEKLFF
TRBJ1-5 | - | once | TRBV6-1 | TGTGCCAGCAGTGAAATACAGATGAATCAGCCCCAGCATTTT | CASSEIQMNQPQHF
TRBJ1-1 | - | - | TRBV9 | TGTGCCAGCAGCGTAGGTGTCAGCGTTCCAGGAGCTTTCTTT | CASSVGVSVPGAFF
TRBJ1-1 | - | once | TRBV11-2 | TGTGCCAGCAGCCCCCCGAACACTGAAGCTTTCTTT | CASSPPNTEAFF
TRBJ2-7 | - | - | TRBV4-1 | TGCGCCAGCAGCCCCTCGTCGGTATCCTACGAGCAGTACTTC | CASSPSSVSYEQYF
TRBJ2-1 | TRBD2 | - | TRBV11-3 | TGTGCCAGCAGCCCCAGTAGGACTAGCGGGAGGATGGTGGGGTACAATGAGCAGTTCTTC | CASSPSRTSGRMVGYNEQFF
TRBJ1-1 | TRBD1 | once | TRBV4-1 | TGCGCCAGCAGCCACCCCTCGGACAGGGGTTCGACTGAAGCTTTCTTT | CASSHPSDRGSTEAFF
TRBJ2-1 | TRBD2 | - | TRBV11-2 | TGTGCCAGCAGCTCACACCTAGCGGGACTTAGGCATGAGCAGTTCTTC | CASSSHLAGLRHEQFF
TRBJ2-1 | TRBD2 | - | TRBV27 | TGTGCCAGCAGTTTATCTGGACTAGCGGGAGGACTCTATGAGCAGTTCTTC | CASSLSGLAGGLYEQFF
TRBJ1-2 | - | - | TRBV5-1 | TGCGCCAGCAGCTTGCTTGGGCCACAACTCAACGTTGGCTACACCTTC | CASSLLGPQLNVGYTF
TRBJ1-3 | - | - | TRBV19 | TGTGCCAGTAGTATAATGAATGGAGGACACACCATATATTTT | CASSIMNGGHTIYF
TRBJ2-5 | TRBD2 | - | TRBV4-1 | TGCGCCAGCAGCCACAGACTAGCGAGCCAAGAGACCCAGTACTTC | CASSHRLASQETQYF
TRBJ1-5 | - | - | TRBV2 | TGTGCCAGCAGTGTCCCAGGGGATCAGCCCCAGCATTTT | CASSVPGDQPQHF
TRBJ2-5 | TRBD1 | - | TRBV29-1 | TGCAGCGGGACAGGGACACAAGAGACCCAGTACTTC | CSGTGTQETQYF
TRBJ1-3 | - | - | TRBV2 | TGTGCCAGCAGTGAAGCGAGGGCAGGGTGGGGAAACACCATATATTTT | CASSEARAGWGNTIYF